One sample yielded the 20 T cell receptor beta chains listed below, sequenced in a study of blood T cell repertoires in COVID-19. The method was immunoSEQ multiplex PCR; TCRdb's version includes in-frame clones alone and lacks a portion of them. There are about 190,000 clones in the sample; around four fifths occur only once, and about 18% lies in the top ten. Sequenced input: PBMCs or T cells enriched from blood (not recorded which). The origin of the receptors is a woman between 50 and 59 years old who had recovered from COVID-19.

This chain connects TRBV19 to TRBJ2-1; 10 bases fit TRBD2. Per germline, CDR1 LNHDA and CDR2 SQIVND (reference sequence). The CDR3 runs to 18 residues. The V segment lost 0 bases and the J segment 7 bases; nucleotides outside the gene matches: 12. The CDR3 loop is CASSIDSSSASGSNEQFF. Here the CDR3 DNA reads TGTGCCAGTAGTATAGATTCTAGTAGCGCTAGCGGGAGTAATGAGCAGTTCTTC.

The CDR3 nucleotides are TGTGCCAGCAGCTTTCAGGGTCAATCAGATACGCAGTATTTT. Protein sequence: CASSFQGQSDTQYF. The chain couples TRBV11-3 to TRBJ2-3, with D tentatively TRBD1 (5 bases). The CDR3 totals 14 residues. Trimming removed 3 bases at V and 4 bases at J, with 11 bases between. Germline V gives CDR1 SGHNT, CDR2 YENEEA.

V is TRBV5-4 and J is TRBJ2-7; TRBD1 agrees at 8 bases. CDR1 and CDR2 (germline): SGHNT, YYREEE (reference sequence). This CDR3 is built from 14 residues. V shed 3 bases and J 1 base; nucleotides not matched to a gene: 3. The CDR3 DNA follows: TGTGCCAGCAGCTACCGGGACAGGTCCTACGAGCAGTACTTC. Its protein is CASSYRDRSYEQYF.

The CDR3 here is CASSLAETQYF. CDR3 in DNA: TGTGCCAGCAGCTTGGCGGAGACCCAGTACTTC. The chain uses TRBV5-6 and TRBJ2-5; D uncertain. Trimming removed 0 bases at V and 5 bases at J, with 2 bases between. CDR1 and CDR2 (germline): SGHDT, YYEEEE. This CDR3 is built from 11 residues.

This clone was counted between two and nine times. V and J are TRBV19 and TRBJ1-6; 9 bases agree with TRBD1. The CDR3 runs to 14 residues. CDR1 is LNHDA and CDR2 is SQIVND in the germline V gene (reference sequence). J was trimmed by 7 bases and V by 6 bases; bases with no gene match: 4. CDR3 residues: CASRIGTGNSPLHF. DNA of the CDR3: TGTGCCAGTAGGATCGGGACAGGGAATTCACCCCTCCACTTT. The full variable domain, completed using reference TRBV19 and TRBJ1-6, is DGGITQSPKYLFRKEGQNVTLSCEQNLNHDAMYWYRQDPGQGLRLIYYSQIVNDFQKGDIAEGYSVSREKKESFPLTVTSAQKNPTAFYLCASRIGTGNSPLHFGNGTRLTVT.

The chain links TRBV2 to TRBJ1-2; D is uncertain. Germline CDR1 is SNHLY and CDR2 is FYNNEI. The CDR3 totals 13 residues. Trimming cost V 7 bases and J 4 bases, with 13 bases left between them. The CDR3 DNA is TGTGCCAGCAAGGCAGGTGACCTCTATGGCTACACCTTC. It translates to CASKAGDLYGYTF.

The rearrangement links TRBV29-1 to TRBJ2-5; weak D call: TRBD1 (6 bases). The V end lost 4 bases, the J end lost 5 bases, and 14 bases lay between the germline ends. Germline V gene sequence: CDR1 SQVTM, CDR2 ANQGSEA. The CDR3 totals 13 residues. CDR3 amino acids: CSVGSGGAETQYF. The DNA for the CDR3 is TGCAGCGTTGGAAGTGGGGGCGCTGAGACCCAGTACTTC.

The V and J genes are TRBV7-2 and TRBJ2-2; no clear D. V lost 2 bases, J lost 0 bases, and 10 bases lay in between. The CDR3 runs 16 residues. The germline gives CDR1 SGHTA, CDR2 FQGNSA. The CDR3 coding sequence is TGTGCCAGCAGCTTATATGCTACCCCGAACACCGGGGAGCTGTTTTTT. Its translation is CASSLYATPNTGELFF. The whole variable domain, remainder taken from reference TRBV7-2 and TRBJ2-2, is GAGVSQSPSNKVTEKGKDVELRCDPISGHTALYWYRQSLGQGLEFLIYFQGNSAPDKSGLPSDRFSAERTGGSVSTLTIQRTQQEDSAVYLCASSLYATPNTGELFFGEGSRLTVL.

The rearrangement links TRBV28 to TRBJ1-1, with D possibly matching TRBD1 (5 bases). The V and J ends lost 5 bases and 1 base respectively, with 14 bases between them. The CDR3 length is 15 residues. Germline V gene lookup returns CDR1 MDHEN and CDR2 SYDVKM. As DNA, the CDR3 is TGTGCCAGCAGTCCCCTTGGGGCACCGAACACTGAAGCTTTCTTT. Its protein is CASSPLGAPNTEAFF.

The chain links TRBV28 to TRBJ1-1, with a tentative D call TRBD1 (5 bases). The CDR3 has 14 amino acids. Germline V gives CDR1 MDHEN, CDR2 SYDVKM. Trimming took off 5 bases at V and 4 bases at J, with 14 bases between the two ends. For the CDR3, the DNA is TGTGCCAGCAGTCCACCACAGGAAACCACTGAAGCTTTCTTT. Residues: CASSPPQETTEAFF.

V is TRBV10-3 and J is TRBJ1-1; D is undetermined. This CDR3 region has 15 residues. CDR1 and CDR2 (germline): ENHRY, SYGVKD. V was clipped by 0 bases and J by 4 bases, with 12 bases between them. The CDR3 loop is CAISESGSGGTEAFF. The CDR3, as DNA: TGTGCCATCAGTGAGTCGGGTTCGGGAGGCACTGAAGCTTTCTTT.

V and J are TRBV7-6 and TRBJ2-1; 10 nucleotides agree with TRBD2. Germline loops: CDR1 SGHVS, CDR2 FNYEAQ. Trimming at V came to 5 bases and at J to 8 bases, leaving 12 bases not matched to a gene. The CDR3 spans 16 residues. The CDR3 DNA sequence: TGTGCCAGCAGCCCCTCACTAGCGGGAAGGGGAGATGAGCAGTTCTTC. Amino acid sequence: CASSPSLAGRGDEQFF.

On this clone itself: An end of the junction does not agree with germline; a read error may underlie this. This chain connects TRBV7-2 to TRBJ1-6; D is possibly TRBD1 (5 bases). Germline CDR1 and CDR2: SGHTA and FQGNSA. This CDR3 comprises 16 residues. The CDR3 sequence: CASSLDSGLRNSPLHF. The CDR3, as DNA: TGTGCCAGCAGTTTAGACTCGGGACTGAGAAATTCACCCCTCCACTTT.

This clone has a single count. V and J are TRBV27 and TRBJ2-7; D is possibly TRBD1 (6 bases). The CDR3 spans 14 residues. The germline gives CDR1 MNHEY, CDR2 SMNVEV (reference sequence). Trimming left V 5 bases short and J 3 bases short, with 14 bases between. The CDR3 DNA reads TGTGCCAGCAGTCGACAGGTCCAGCTCTACGAGCAGTACTTC. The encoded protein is CASSRQVQLYEQYF.

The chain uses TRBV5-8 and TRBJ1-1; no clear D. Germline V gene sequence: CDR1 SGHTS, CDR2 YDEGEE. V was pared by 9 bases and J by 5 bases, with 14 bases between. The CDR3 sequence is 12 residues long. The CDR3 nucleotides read TGTGCCACGGAGCTTCAGCGGACTGAAGCTTTCTTT. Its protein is CATELQRTEAFF.

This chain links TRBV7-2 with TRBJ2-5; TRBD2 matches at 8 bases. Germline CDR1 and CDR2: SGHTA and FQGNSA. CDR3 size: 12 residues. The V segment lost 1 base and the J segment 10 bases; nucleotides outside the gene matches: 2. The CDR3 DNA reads TGTGCCAGCAGCTTAGGTAGCGGGAACCAGTACTTC. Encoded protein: CASSLGSGNQYF.

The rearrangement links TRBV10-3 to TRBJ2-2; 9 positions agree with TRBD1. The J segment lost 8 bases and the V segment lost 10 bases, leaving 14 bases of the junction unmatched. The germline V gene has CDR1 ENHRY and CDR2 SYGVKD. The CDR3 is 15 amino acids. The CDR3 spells CATTPGQGNLGELFF. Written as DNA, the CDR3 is TGTGCCACCACACCGGGACAGGGTAATCTTGGGGAGCTGTTTTTT.

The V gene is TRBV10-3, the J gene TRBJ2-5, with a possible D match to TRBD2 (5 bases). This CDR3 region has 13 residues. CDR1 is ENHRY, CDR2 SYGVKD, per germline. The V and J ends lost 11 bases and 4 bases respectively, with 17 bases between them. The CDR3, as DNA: TGTGCCGCCTCGGCTGGACTCGGAGAGACCCAGTACTTC. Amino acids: CAASAGLGETQYF.

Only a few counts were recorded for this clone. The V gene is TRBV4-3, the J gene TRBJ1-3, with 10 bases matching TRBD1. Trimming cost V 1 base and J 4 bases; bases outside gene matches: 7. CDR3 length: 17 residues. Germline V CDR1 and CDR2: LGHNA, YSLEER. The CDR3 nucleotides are TGCGCCAGCAGCCAAGCGGGGACAGGGGCGGGGGGAAACACCATATATTTT. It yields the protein CASSQAGTGAGGNTIYF.

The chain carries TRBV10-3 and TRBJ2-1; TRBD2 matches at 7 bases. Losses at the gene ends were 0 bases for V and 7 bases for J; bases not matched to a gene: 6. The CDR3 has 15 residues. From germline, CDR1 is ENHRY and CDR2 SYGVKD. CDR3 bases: TGTGCCATCAGTGAGTCTCCGGGAGGCAAGAATGAGCAGTTCTTC. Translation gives CAISESPGGKNEQFF.